A selection of T cell receptor beta chains follows, all from one sample in a study of blood T cell repertoires in COVID-19. Only in-frame clones appear in the TCRdb table, and some are missing; sequencing was by immunoSEQ multiplex PCR. The sample records about 97,000 clones, 75% to 95% being singletons. Sequenced input: peripheral blood. All receptors derive from a man aged 60 to 69 with acute or convalescent COVID-19. CDR3s include the opening cysteine and the closing phenylalanine or tryptophan. D genes are given only for firm matches. Rows give clone size only sometimes, using once, few, many, or a class for an expanded clone.

v_gene	d_gene	abundance	j_gene	CDR3aa	CDR3nt
TRBV5-1	.	once	TRBJ2-3	CASSLAGAVYSSTDTQYF	TGCGCCAGCAGCTTGGCAGGGGCCGTCTACTCTAGCACAGATACGCAGTATTTT
TRBV28	TRBD2	.	TRBJ2-3	CASSLGGTDTQYF	TGTGCCAGCAGTTTGGGGGGGACAGATACGCAGTATTTT
TRBV5-1	TRBD1	once	TRBJ2-1	CASSLRTGEVGEQFF	TGCGCCAGCAGCCTCCGGACAGGGGAGGTAGGAGAGCAGTTCTTC
TRBV19	.	.	TRBJ1-1	CASSIRRLQGGVGTEAFF	TGTGCCAGTAGTATTAGGAGGCTACAGGGAGGGGTTGGCACTGAAGCTTTCTTT
TRBV4-1	.	.	TRBJ1-2	CASSLNRPANYGYTF	TGCGCCAGCAGCCTTAACAGGCCAGCTAACTATGGCTACACCTTC
TRBV7-2	.	.	TRBJ1-6	CASSLTQHYNSPLHF	TGTGCCAGCAGCCTAACACAGCACTATAATTCACCCCTCCACTTT
TRBV7-2	.	once	TRBJ1-2	CASSLSGEGGYTF	TGTGCCAGCAGCTTGTCTGGGGAGGGCGGCTACACCTTC
TRBV7-9	TRBD2	few	TRBJ2-5	CASSLNSGGQETQYF	TGTGCCAGCAGCTTAAATAGCGGGGGGCAAGAGACCCAGTACTTC
TRBV7-2	TRBD1	.	TRBJ1-1	CASSPRQGAEAFF	TGTGCCAGCAGCCCCAGACAGGGGGCTGAAGCTTTCTTT
TRBV4-1	TRBD2	.	TRBJ2-3	CASSQDILAGFTDTQYF	TGCGCCAGCAGCCAAGATATACTAGCGGGGTTCACAGATACGCAGTATTTT
TRBV9	.	.	TRBJ1-6	CASSVVPNSPLHF	TGTGCCAGCAGCGTAGTTCCAAATTCACCCCTCCACTTT
TRBV20-1	.	once	TRBJ1-1	CSARVNTEAFF	TGCAGTGCCCGGGTGAACACTGAAGCTTTCTTT
TRBV4-1	.	.	TRBJ1-3	CASSQPTGGNTIYF	TGCGCCAGCAGCCAACCGACAGGCGGAAACACCATATATTTT
TRBV19	TRBD1	once	TRBJ1-5	CASSIVTGTGGNQPQHF	TGTGCCAGTAGTATAGTAACCGGGACAGGGGGAAATCAGCCCCAGCATTTT
TRBV6-5	.	few	TRBJ1-4	CASRRQTNEKLFF	TGTGCCAGCCGTCGACAGACTAATGAAAAACTGTTTTTT
TRBV6-5	.	.	TRBJ1-2	CASSPTVNYGYTF	TGTGCCAGCAGCCCAACAGTGAACTATGGCTACACCTTC